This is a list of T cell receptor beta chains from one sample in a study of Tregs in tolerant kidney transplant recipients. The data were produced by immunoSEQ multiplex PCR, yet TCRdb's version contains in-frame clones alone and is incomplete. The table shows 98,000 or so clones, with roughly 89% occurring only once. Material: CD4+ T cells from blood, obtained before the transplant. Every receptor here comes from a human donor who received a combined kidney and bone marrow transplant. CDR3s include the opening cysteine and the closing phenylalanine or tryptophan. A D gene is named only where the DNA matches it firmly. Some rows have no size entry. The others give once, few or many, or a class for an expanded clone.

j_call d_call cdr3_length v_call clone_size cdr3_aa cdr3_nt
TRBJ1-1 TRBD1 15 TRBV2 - CASSETGGLNTEAFF TGTGCCAGCAGTGAGACAGGGGGCCTGAACACTGAAGCTTTCTTT
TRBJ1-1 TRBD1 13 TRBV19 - CASRIKQGTEAFF TGTGCCAGTAGGATAAAACAGGGGACTGAAGCTTTCTTT
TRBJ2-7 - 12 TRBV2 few CASSLDSYEQYF TGTGCCAGCAGCCTCGACAGCTACGAGCAGTACTTC
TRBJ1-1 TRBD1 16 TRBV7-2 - CASSSGTGLGNTEAFF TGTGCCAGCAGCTCGGGGACAGGGCTTGGGAACACTGAAGCTTTCTTT
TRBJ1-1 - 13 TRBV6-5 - CATTPGAPTEAFF TGTGCCACCACACCAGGGGCCCCCACTGAAGCTTTCTTT
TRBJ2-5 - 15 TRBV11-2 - CASSLGTTYQETQYF TGTGCCAGCAGCTTAGGAACTACGTACCAAGAGACCCAGTACTTC
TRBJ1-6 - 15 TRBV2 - CASMLGGSYNSPLHF TGTGCCAGCATGTTGGGGGGTTCCTATAATTCACCCCTCCACTTT
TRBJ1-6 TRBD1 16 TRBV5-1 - CASSSNGQGGYSPLHF TGCGCCAGCAGCTCGAACGGACAGGGAGGTTACTCACCCCTCCACTTT
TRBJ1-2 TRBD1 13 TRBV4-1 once CASSGTGLSGYTF TGCGCCAGCAGCGGGACAGGGTTGAGTGGCTACACCTTC
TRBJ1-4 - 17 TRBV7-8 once CASSPGVLRTKGEKLFF TGTGCCAGCAGCCCGGGGGTTTTGCGGACAAAGGGGGAAAAACTGTTTTTT
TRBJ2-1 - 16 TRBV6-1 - CASSGARDSSYNEQFF TGTGCCAGCAGTGGAGCCCGGGATAGCTCCTACAATGAGCAGTTCTTC
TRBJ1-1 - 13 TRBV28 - CASRSHGNTEAFF TGTGCCAGCAGGAGCCACGGGAACACTGAAGCTTTCTTT
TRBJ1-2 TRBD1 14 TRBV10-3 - CAISVGTGNYGYTF TGTGCCATCAGTGTCGGGACAGGGAACTATGGCTACACCTTC
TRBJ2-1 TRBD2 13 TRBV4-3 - CASSQDGGRAEFF TGCGCCAGCAGCCAAGACGGCGGGAGGGCCGAGTTCTTC
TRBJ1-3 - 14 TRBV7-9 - CASSLGLSGNTIYF TGTGCCAGCAGCTTAGGGCTCTCTGGAAACACCATATATTTT
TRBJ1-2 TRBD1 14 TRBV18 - CASSPMTGSHGYTF TGTGCCAGCTCGCCCATGACAGGGTCCCATGGCTACACCTTC
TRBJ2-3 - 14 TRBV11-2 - CASRAGWGTDTQYF TGTGCCAGCAGGGCGGGTTGGGGCACAGATACGCAGTATTTT
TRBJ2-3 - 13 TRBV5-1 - CASSPGGTDTQYF TGCGCCAGCAGCCCGGGAGGCACAGATACGCAGTATTTT
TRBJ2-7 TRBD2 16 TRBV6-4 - CASSVYSGSSLGEQYF TGTGCCAGCAGTGTCTACAGCGGGAGCTCCCTCGGCGAGCAGTACTTC
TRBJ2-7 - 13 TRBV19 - CASSTMTDREQYF TGTGCCAGTAGTACCATGACTGATCGGGAGCAGTACTTC
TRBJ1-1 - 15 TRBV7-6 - CASSLSTGINTEAFF TGTGCCAGCAGCTTATCCACAGGGATAAACACTGAAGCTTTCTTT
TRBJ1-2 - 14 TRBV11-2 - CASSKITENYGYTF TGTGCCAGCAGCAAAATAACGGAGAACTATGGCTACACCTTC
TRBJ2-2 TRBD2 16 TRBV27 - CASSALAGGATGELFF TGTGCCAGCAGCGCCCTAGCGGGGGGCGCCACCGGGGAGCTGTTTTTT
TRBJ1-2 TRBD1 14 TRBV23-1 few CASSQSLRGNGYTF TGCGCCAGCAGTCAATCTCTCAGGGGGAACGGCTACACCTTC
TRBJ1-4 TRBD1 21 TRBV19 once CASTLTSLRDRARGGSEKLFF TGTGCCAGTACCTTAACTTCTCTCCGGGACAGGGCTCGAGGGGGATCGGAAAAACTGTTTTTT
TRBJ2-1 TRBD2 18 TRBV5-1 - CASSSSGGAALGYNEQFF TGCGCCAGCAGCTCTAGCGGGGGAGCGGCTCTGGGCTACAATGAGCAGTTCTTC
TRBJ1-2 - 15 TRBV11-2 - CASSLGGSYGYGYTF TGTGCCAGCAGCTTAGGGGGCAGTTACGGCTATGGCTACACCTTC
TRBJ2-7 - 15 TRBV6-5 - CASSYSPGAQYEQYF TGTGCCAGCAGTTACTCCCCGGGAGCTCAATACGAGCAGTACTTC
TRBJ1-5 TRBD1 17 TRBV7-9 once CASSLVKGTGDVQPQHF TGTGCCAGCAGCTTAGTTAAAGGGACAGGGGACGTTCAGCCCCAGCATTTT